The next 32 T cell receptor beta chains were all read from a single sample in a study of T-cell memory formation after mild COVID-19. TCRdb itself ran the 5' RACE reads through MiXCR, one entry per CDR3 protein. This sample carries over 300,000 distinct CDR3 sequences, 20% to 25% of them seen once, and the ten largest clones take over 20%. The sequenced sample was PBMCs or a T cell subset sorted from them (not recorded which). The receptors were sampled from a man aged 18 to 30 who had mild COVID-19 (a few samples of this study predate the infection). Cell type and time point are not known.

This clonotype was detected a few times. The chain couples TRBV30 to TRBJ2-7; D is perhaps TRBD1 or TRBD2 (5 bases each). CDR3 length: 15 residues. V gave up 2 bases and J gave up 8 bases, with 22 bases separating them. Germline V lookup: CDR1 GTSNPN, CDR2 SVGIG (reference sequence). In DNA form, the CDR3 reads TGTGCCTGGAGTTCCCCCGGGACCGACACCGATCAGCAGTACTTC. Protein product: CAWSSPGTDTDQQYF.

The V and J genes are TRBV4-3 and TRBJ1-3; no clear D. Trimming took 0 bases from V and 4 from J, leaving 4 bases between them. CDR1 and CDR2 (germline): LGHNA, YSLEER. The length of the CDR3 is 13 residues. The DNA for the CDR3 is TGCGCCAGCAGCCAAGATTTCGGAAACACCATATATTTT. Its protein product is CASSQDFGNTIYF.

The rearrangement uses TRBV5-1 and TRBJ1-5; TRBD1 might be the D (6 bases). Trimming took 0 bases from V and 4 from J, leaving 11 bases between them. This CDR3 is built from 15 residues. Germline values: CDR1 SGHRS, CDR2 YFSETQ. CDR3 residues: CASSLDGTYNQPQHF. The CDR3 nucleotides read TGCGCCAGCAGCTTGGACGGGACATATAATCAGCCCCAGCATTTT. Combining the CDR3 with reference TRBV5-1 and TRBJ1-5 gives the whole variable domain KAGVTQTPRYLIKTRGQQVTLSCSPISGHRSVSWYQQTPGQGLQFLFEYFSETQRNKGNFPGRFSGRQFSNSRSEMNVSTLELGDSALYLCASSLDGTYNQPQHFGDGTRLSIL.

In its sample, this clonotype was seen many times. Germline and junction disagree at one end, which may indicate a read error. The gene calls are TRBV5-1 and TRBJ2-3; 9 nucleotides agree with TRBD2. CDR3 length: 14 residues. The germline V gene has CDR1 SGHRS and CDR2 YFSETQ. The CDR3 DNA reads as TGTGCCAGCAGCTTAGCGGGGGGCACAGATACGCAGTATTTT. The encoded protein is CASSLAGGTDTQYF.

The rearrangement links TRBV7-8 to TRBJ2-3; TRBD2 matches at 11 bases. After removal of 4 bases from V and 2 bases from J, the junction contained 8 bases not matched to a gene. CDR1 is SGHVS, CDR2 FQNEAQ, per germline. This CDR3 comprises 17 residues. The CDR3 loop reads CASSYPLLAGATDTQYF. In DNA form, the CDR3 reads TGTGCCAGCAGCTACCCCCTACTAGCGGGGGCCACAGATACGCAGTATTTT.

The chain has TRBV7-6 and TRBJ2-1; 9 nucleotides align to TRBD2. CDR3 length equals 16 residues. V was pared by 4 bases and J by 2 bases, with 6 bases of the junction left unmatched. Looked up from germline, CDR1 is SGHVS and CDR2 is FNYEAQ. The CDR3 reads CASSYALAGTYNEQFF. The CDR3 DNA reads TGTGCCAGCAGCTATGCTCTAGCGGGAACCTACAATGAGCAGTTCTTC.

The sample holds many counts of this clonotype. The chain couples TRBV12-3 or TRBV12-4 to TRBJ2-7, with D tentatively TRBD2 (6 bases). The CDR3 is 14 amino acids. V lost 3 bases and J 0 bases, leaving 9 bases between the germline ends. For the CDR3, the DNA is TGTGCCAGCAGTTTTACTAGCAGCTCCTACGAGCAGTACTTC. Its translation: CASSFTSSSYEQYF.

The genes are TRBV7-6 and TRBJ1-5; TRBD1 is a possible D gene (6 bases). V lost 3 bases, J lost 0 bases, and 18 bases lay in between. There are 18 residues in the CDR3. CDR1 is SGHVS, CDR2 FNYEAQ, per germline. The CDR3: CASSFSYGQRNSNQPQHF. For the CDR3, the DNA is TGTGCCAGCAGCTTTAGTTATGGACAGCGGAATAGCAATCAGCCCCAGCATTTT. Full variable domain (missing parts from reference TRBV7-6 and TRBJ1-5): GAGVSQSPRYKVTKRGQDVALRCDPISGHVSLYWYRQALGQGPEFLTYFNYEAQQDKSGLPNDRFSAERPEGSISTLTIQRTEQRDSAMYRCASSFSYGQRNSNQPQHFGDGTRLSIL.

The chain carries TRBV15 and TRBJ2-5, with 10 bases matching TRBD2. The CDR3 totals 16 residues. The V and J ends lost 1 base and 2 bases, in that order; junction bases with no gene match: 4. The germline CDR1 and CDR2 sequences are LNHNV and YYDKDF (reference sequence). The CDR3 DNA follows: TGTGCCACCAGCAGAGCGGGTAGCGGGGGGCAAGAGACCCAGTACTTC. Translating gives CATSRAGSGGQETQYF.

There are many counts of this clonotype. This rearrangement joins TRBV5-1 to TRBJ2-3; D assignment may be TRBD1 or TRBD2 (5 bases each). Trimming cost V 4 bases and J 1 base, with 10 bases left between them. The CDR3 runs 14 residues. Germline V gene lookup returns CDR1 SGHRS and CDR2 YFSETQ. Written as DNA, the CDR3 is TGCGCCAGCAGCCTTGGGACCCGCACAGATACGCAGTATTTT. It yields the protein CASSLGTRTDTQYF. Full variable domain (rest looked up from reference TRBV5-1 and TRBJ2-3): KAGVTQTPRYLIKTRGQQVTLSCSPISGHRSVSWYQQTPGQGLQFLFEYFSETQRNKGNFPGRFSGRQFSNSRSEMNVSTLELGDSALYLCASSLGTRTDTQYFGPGTRLTVL.

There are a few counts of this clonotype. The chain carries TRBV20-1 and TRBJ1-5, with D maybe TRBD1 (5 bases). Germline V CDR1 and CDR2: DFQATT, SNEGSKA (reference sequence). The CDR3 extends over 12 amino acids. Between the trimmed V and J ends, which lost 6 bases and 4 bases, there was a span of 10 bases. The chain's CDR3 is CSAESGNQPQHF. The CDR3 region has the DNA TGCAGTGCCGAATCAGGGAATCAGCCCCAGCATTTT.

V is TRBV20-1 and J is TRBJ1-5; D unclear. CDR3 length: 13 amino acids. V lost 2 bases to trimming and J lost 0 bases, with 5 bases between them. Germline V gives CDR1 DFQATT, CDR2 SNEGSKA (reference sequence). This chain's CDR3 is CSARQDSNQPQHF. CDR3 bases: TGCAGTGCTAGACAAGATAGCAATCAGCCCCAGCATTTT.

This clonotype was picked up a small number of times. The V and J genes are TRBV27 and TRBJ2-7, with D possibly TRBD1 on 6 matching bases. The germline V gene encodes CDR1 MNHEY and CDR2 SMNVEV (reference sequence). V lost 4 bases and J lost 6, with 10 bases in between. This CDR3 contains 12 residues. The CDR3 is CASSWVGGEQYF. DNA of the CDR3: TGTGCCAGCAGTTGGGTAGGGGGCGAGCAGTACTTC.

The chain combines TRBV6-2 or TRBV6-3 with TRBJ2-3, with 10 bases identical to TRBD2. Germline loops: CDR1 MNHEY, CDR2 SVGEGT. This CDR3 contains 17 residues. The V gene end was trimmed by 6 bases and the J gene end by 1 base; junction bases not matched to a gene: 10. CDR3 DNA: TGTGCCAGCAGATCCTTCCTAGCGGGGGTCGGCACAGATACGCAGTATTTT. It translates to CASRSFLAGVGTDTQYF.

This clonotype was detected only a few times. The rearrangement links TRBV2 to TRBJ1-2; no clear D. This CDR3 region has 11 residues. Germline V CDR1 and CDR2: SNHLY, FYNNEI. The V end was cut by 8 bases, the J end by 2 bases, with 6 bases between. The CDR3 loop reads CASLENYGYTF. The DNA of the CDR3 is TGTGCCAGCTTAGAAAACTATGGCTACACCTTC.

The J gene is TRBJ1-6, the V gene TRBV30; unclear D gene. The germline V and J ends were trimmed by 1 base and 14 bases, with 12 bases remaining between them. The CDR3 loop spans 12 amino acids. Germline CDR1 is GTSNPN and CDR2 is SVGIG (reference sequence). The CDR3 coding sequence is TGTGCCTGGAGTGACAACTCTAGGACCCTCCACTTT. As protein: CAWSDNSRTLHF.

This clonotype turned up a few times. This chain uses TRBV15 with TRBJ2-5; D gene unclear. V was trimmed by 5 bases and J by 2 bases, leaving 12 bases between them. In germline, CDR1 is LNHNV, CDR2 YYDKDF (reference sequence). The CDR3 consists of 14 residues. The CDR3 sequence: CATSLPAGQETQYF. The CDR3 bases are TGTGCCACCAGCCTGCCGGCTGGGCAAGAGACCCAGTACTTC.

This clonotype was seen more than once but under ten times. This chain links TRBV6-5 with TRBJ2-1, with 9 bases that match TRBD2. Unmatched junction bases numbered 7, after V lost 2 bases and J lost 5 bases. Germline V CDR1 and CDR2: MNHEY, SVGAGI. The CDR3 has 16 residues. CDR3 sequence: CASSYAGLAGDNEQFF. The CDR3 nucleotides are TGTGCCAGCAGTTACGCGGGACTAGCAGGGGACAATGAGCAGTTCTTC.

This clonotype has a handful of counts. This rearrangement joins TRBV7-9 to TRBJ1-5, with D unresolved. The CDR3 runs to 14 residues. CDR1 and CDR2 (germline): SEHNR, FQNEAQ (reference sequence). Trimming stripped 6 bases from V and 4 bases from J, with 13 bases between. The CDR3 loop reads CASSQADGNQPQHF. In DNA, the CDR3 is TGTGCCAGCAGTCAAGCCGACGGAAATCAGCCCCAGCATTTT.

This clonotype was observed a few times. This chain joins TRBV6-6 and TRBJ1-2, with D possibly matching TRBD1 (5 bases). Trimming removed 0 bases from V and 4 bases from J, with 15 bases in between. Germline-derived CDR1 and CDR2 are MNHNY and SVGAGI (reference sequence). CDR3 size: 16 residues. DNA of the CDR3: TGTGCCAGCAGTTACTCCGTTTGGCAGGGCCCCTATGGCTACACCTTC. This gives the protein CASSYSVWQGPYGYTF.

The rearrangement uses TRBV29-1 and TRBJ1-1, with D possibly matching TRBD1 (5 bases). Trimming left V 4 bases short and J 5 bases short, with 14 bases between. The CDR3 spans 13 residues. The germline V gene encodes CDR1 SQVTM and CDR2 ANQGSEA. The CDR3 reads CSVVAGLWTEAFF. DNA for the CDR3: TGCAGCGTTGTCGCAGGGCTGTGGACTGAAGCTTTCTTT.

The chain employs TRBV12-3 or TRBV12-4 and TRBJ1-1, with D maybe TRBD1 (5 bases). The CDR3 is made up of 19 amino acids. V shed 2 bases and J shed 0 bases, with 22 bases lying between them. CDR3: CASSLSRAWLTGLNTEAFF. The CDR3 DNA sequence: TGTGCCAGCAGTTTAAGTCGAGCGTGGCTCACAGGCTTGAACACTGAAGCTTTCTTT.

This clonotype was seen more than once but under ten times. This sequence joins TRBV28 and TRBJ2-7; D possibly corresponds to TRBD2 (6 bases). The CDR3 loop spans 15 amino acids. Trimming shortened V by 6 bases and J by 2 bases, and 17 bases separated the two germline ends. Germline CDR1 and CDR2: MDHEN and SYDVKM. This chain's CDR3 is CASSLGTFGAYEQYV. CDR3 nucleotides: TGTGCCAGCAGCCTTGGGACTTTCGGCGCCTACGAGCAGTACGTC.

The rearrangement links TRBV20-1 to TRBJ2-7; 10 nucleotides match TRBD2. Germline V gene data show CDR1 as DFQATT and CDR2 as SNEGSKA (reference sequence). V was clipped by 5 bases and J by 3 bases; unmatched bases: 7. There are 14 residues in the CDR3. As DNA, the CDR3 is TGCAGTGCTTCGACTAGCGGGCGACTCTACGAGCAGTACGTC. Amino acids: CSASTSGRLYEQYV.

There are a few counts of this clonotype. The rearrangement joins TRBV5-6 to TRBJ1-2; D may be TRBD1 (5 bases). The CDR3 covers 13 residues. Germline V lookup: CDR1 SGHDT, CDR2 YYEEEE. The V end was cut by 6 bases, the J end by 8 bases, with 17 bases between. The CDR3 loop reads CASTPGIGAGYTF. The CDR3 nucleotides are TGTGCCAGCACCCCCGGGATCGGGGCAGGCTACACCTTC.

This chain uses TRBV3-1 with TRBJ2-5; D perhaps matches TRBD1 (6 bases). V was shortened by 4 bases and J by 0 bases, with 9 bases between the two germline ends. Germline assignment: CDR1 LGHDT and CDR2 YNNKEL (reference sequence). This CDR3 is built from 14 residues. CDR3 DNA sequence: TGTGCCAGCAGCCTGGGGGCGTACCAAGAGACCCAGTACTTC. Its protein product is CASSLGAYQETQYF.

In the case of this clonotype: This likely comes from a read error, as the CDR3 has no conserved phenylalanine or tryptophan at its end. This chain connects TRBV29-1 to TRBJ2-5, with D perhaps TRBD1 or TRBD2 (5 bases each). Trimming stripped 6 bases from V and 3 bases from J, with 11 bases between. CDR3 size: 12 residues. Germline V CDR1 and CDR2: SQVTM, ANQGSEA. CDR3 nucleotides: TGCAGCGTATGGGACGGTGAAGAGACCCAGTACTTA. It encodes CSVWDGEETQYL.

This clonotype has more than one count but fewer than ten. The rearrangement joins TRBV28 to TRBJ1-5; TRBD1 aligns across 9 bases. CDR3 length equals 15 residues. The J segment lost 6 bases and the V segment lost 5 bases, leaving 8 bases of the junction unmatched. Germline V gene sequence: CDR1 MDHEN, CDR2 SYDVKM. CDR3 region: CASSTTGQGRQPQHF. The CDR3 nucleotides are TGTGCCAGCAGTACCACTGGACAGGGGCGTCAGCCCCAGCATTTT.

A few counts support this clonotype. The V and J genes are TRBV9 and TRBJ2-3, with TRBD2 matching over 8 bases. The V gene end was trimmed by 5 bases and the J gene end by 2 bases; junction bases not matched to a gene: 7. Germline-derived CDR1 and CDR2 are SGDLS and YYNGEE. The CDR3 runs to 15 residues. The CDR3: CASSVLGGDTDTQYF. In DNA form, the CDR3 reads TGTGCCAGCAGTGTTCTCGGGGGGGACACAGATACGCAGTATTTT.

In nucleotides, the CDR3 is TGCGCCAGCAGCTTGGGACAGGGGGCCCCCGGGGAGCTGTTTTTT. This translates into CASSLGQGAPGELFF. The chain couples TRBV5-1 to TRBJ2-2, with 10 bases matching TRBD1. Trimming cost V 0 bases and J 6 bases; bases outside gene matches: 2. Germline CDR1 SGHRS, CDR2 YFSETQ. This CDR3 comprises 15 residues.

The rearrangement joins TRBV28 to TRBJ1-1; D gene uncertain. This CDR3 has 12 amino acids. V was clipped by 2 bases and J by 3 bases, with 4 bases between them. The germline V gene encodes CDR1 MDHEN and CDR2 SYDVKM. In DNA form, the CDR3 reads TGTGCCAGCAGTTTACAGCACACTGAAGCTTTCTTT. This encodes CASSLQHTEAFF. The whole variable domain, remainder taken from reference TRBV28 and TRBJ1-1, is DVKVTQSSRYLVKRTGEKVFLECVQDMDHENMFWYRQDPGLGLRLIYFSYDVKMKEKGDIPEGYSVSREKKERFSLILESASTNQTSMYLCASSLQHTEAFFGQGTRLTVV.

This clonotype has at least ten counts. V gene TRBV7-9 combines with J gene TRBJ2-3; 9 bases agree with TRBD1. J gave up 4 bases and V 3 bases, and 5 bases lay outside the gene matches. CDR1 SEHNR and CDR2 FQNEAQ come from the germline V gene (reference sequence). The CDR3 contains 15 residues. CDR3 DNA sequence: TGTGCCAGCAGCTTTCGACAGGGGGGTCCAGATACGCAGTATTTT. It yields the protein CASSFRQGGPDTQYF.